The present TCR beta chain was sequenced within a study of resident and recirculating memory T cells in vitiligo. The method was immunoSEQ multiplex PCR; TCRdb's version includes in-frame clones alone and lacks a portion of them. The sample includes 70,000 or so clones, 90% to 95% of them seen just once. This TCR was sampled from a male donor with vitiligo. The sequenced sample was blood.

The CDR3 DNA reads TGCGCCAGCAGCCGCCTAACCGGGACAGGGGGGGAGACCCAGTACTTC. This sequence encodes CASSRLTGTGGETQYF. The chain links TRBV4-3 to TRBJ2-5; 11 positions match TRBD1. Germline CDR1 LGHNA, CDR2 YSLEER. The CDR3 loop spans 16 amino acids. V lost 4 bases, J lost 5 bases, and 9 bases stayed unmatched.